This TCR beta chain is drawn from a study of cytomegalovirus exposure and HLA in healthy donors. Findings and caveats of the study: There were a few CMV-associated chains whose specificity for CMV antigens was confirmed in vitro. TCR beta chains numbering 150 to 200 were designated cytomegalovirus-associated.

A note on this clone: Its antigen is currently unknown.

The germline gives CDR1 GTSNPN, CDR2 SVGIG (reference sequence). V was trimmed by 0 bases and J by 3 bases, leaving 8 bases between them. CDR3 length equals 13 residues. Separate from the roughly 710-subject first cohort, the roughly 120-subject validation cohort was the one that the donors belonged to. Profiling relied on immunoSEQ multiplex PCR, and the TCRdb table lists in-frame clones only, not all of them. This table holds tens of thousands of clones, 95% to 97% found once. This chain connects TRBV30 to TRBJ2-5; weak D call: TRBD2 (5 bases). This receptor was taken from a man aged 18 to 30 in good health and CMV-seronegative. Sequencing was carried out using PBMCs. The CDR3 here is CAWSVFSEETQYF. The CDR3 DNA is TGTGCCTGGAGTGTTTTTAGCGAAGAGACCCAGTACTTC.